This T cell receptor beta chain was obtained from a study of blood T cell repertoires in COVID-19. Study information: Sites across the United States, Italy and Spain contributed samples from acute and convalescent COVID-19. In each case, the material was cDNA or gDNA derived from T cells, B-cell-depleted T cells, or PBMCs.

In the source study's methods: Amplified reference gene primers provided the basis for estimating nucleated cell counts. Only in-frame clones appear in the TCRdb table, and some are missing; sequencing was by immunoSEQ multiplex PCR. That table furnishes V, J and clone size, whereas the DNA furnished D and trimming. The table has around 140,000 clones, around 84% seen once. Adults between about 18 and 95 years of age took part from fewer than 30 US areas. Germline lookup yields CDR1 MDHEN and CDR2 SYDVKM. Trimming shortened V by 3 bases and J by 4 bases, and 19 bases separated the two germline ends. There are 16 residues in the CDR3.

This chain uses TRBV28 with TRBJ2-7; a weak D match, TRBD1 (6 bases). The TCR comes from a man aged 35-49 years with acute COVID-19. Input material: PBMCs or T cells enriched from blood (not recorded which). The chain's CDR3 is CASSFHQQGLLYEQYF. As DNA, the CDR3 is TGTGCCAGCAGTTTCCACCAACAGGGTTTACTTTACGAGCAGTACTTC.